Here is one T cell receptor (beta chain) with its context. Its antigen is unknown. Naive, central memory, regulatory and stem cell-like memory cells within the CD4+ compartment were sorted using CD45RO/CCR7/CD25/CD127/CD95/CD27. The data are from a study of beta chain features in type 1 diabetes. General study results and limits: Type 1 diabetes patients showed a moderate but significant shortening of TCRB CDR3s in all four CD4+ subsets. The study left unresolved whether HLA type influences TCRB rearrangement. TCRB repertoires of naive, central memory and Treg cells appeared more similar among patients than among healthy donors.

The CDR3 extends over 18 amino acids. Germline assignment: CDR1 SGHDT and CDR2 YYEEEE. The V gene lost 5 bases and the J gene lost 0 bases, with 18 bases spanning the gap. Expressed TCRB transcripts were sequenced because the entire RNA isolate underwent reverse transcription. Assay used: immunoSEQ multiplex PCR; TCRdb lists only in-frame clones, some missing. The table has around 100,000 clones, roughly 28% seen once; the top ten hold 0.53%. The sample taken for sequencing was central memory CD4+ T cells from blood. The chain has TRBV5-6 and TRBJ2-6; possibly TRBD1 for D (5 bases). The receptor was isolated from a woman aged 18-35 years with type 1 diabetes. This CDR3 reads CASSSTGHGYSGANVLTF. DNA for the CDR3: TGTGCCAGCAGTTCGACCGGACACGGCTACTCTGGGGCCAACGTCCTGACTTTC.